Shown below are 27 T cell receptor beta chains from a single sample sequenced in a study of cytomegalovirus exposure and HLA in healthy donors. Use of 60 Vbeta and 13 Jbeta primers characterized the PCR. Only in-frame clones appear in the TCRdb table, and some are missing; sequencing was by immunoSEQ multiplex PCR. The sample holds approximately 70,000 clones, around 81% seen once. The sample consisted of PBMCs. These receptor sequences come from a man aged 50-60 years in good health and CMV-seronegative.

This clone has more than one count but fewer than ten. The V gene is TRBV14, the J gene TRBJ1-3; D is possibly TRBD1 (6 bases). With 4 bases removed from V and 1 base from J, the gap between germline ends came to 17 bases. Germline-derived CDR1 and CDR2 are SGHDN and FVKESK. The CDR3 consists of 17 residues. CDR3 protein: CASSPVYREPSGNTIYF. Here the CDR3 DNA reads TGTGCCAGCAGCCCAGTCTACAGGGAACCTTCTGGAAACACCATATATTTT.

The J gene is TRBJ2-2, the V gene TRBV19; unclear D gene. The ends were cut back, 2 bases at V and 4 bases at J, with 8 bases in the middle. Germline lookup yields CDR1 LNHDA and CDR2 SQIVND (reference sequence). This CDR3 spans 14 amino acids. The CDR3 reads CASSIYPGTGELFF. As DNA, the CDR3 is TGTGCCAGTAGTATATACCCGGGCACCGGGGAGCTGTTTTTT.

The chain links TRBV19 to TRBJ2-1; TRBD2 aligns across 8 bases. The CDR3 is 15 amino acids. V gave up 5 bases and J gave up 0 bases; unmatched junction bases: 3. Germline lookup yields CDR1 LNHDA and CDR2 SQIVND (reference sequence). Written as DNA, the CDR3 is TGTGCCAGTAGTCCCAGCGGGAGCTCCTACAATGAGCAGTTCTTC. Translating it yields CASSPSGSSYNEQFF.

As concerns this clone: Here the CDR3 omits its conserved ending phenylalanine or tryptophan, so a read error is the likely source. V gene TRBV5-6 combines with J gene TRBJ1-2, with a tentative D call TRBD1 (6 bases). The CDR3 contains 15 residues. The V and J ends lost 2 bases and 0 bases respectively, with 11 bases between them. CDR1 and CDR2 (germline): SGHDT, YYEEEE. CDR3 sequence: CASSFLDRPNYGYTV. The CDR3 bases are TGTGCCAGCAGCTTTCTGGACAGACCTAACTATGGCTACACCGTC.

This clone was observed a handful of times. The V and J genes are TRBV6-5 and TRBJ1-6, with 11 positions matching TRBD1. The trim removed 5 bases at V and 14 bases at J, leaving 8 bases unmatched. Germline loops: CDR1 MNHEY, CDR2 SVGAGI. This CDR3 has 14 amino acids. CDR3 sequence (DNA): TGTGCCAGCAGTCTAGGACAGGGGGCGGGCACCCTCCACTTT. It is translated as CASSLGQGAGTLHF.

The gene calls are TRBV4-1 and TRBJ2-7, with a tentative D call TRBD1 (6 bases). CDR3 size: 16 residues. Between the trimmed V and J ends, which lost 4 bases and 3 bases, there was a span of 19 bases. Germline lookup yields CDR1 MGHRA and CDR2 YSYEKL. CDR3 in DNA: TGCGCCAGCAGCCCTAGGGACACTACCGTTTTCTACGAGCAGTACTTC. It yields the protein CASSPRDTTVFYEQYF.

This clone occurred a few times. CDR3 sequence (DNA): TGTGCCAGCAGCCCCGGGACTGTCCACACCGAGCAGTTCTTC. Protein product: CASSPGTVHTEQFF. The V and J genes are TRBV9 and TRBJ2-1; a weak D match, TRBD2 (6 bases). Looked up from germline, CDR1 is SGDLS and CDR2 is YYNGEE. This CDR3 contains 14 residues. V was trimmed by 4 bases and J by 10 bases, leaving 18 bases between them.

The chain uses TRBV6-6 and TRBJ2-7, with a weak D call TRBD2 (5 bases). Germline loops: CDR1 MNHNY, CDR2 SVGAGI (reference sequence). Trimming cost V 7 bases and J 3 bases, with 10 bases left between them. The CDR3 extends over 12 amino acids. The CDR3 region is CASNTRGYEQYF. The CDR3 DNA reads as TGTGCCAGCAATACACGGGGCTACGAGCAGTACTTC.

The chain's CDR3 is CSVRLAGGLSYNEQFF. The CDR3 DNA is TGCAGCGTTCGTCTAGCGGGGGGGCTCTCCTACAATGAGCAGTTCTTC. The chain links TRBV29-1 to TRBJ2-1; 12 bases are a match to TRBD2. The CDR3 covers 16 residues. The ends lost 5 bases at V and 0 bases at J; junction bases unmatched: 5. CDR1 and CDR2 (germline): SQVTM, ANQGSEA.

J is TRBJ2-7 and V is TRBV2, with TRBD2 as a possible D gene (5 bases). The V end was cut by 1 base, the J end by 6 bases, with 13 bases between. This CDR3 region has 14 residues. Germline loops: CDR1 SNHLY, CDR2 FYNNEI. The chain's CDR3 is CASSEEVGVTEQYF. For the CDR3, the DNA is TGTGCCAGCAGTGAAGAAGTGGGAGTAACCGAGCAGTACTTC.

J is TRBJ1-1 and V is TRBV27; D is undetermined. Trimming stripped 6 bases from V and 1 base from J, with 12 bases between. The CDR3 has 14 amino acids. CDR1 is MNHEY and CDR2 is SMNVEV in the germline V gene (reference sequence). DNA of the CDR3: TGTGCCAGCAGGGAGCCTAAACCGAACACTGAAGCTTTCTTT. This codes for CASREPKPNTEAFF.

The CDR3 nucleotides read TGTGCCAGCAGCTTGGCCTTCGGGAAAAACTATGGCTACACCTTC. The encoded protein is CASSLAFGKNYGYTF. This chain connects TRBV5-8 to TRBJ1-2; no clear D gene. V lost 0 bases to trimming and J lost 2 bases, with 11 bases between them. This CDR3 spans 15 amino acids. In germline, CDR1 is SGHTS, CDR2 YDEGEE.

The chain carries TRBV2 and TRBJ2-5; the match to TRBD1 covers 7 bases. The CDR3 is 12 residues long. J gave up 7 bases and V 7 bases, and 6 bases lay outside the gene matches. Germline V lookup: CDR1 SNHLY, CDR2 FYNNEI. CDR3 in DNA: TGTGCCAGCACCACGACAGGGATGACCCAGTACTTC. It encodes CASTTTGMTQYF.

V is TRBV11-3 and J is TRBJ2-7; unclear D gene. CDR1 is SGHNT and CDR2 is YENEEA in the germline V gene. V shed 2 bases and J shed 5 bases, with 10 bases lying between them. The CDR3 spans 13 residues. CDR3 bases: TGTGCCAGCAGCTTAACCCAGAACCACGAGCAGTACTTC. Translating it yields CASSLTQNHEQYF.

The chain couples TRBV28 to TRBJ2-4, with 7 bases that match TRBD2. V gave up 10 bases and J gave up 0 bases; unmatched junction bases: 15. This CDR3 comprises 17 residues. The germline V gene encodes CDR1 MDHEN and CDR2 SYDVKM. In nucleotides, the CDR3 is TGTGCCACATGGGGGAGGGCCCCAGAACTAGCCAAAAACATTCAGTACTTC. The encoded protein is CATWGRAPELAKNIQYF.

V is TRBV7-7 and J is TRBJ2-5; 9 nucleotides align to TRBD1. Germline V gives CDR1 SSHAT, CDR2 FNYEAQ (reference sequence). This CDR3 contains 13 residues. The CDR3 DNA follows: TGTGCTATTTGGGACAGGGCCGCCGGGACCCAGTACTTC. Translation gives CAIWDRAAGTQYF.

This clone was detected once. The chain carries TRBV5-1 and TRBJ2-3, with 10 bases lining up with TRBD1. The CDR3 spans 16 residues. Germline CDR1 and CDR2: SGHRS and YFSETQ. With 3 bases clipped from V and 4 bases from J, the junction kept 8 bases outside the gene matches. CDR3 bases: TGCGCCAGCAGCTGGAGACAGGGGGCGCGGTCAGATACGCAGTATTTT. This codes for CASSWRQGARSDTQYF.

Remarks on this clone: Sequence at one end of the junction differs from germline and may be a read error. This chain joins TRBV7-7 and TRBJ2-5; D uncertain. Germline V lookup: CDR1 SSHAT, CDR2 FNYEAQ (reference sequence). The CDR3 consists of 12 residues. In DNA form, the CDR3 reads TGTGCTAGCAGCCCGGACCAAGAGACCCAGTACTTC. It encodes CASSPDQETQYF.

This chain joins TRBV5-8 and TRBJ1-2, with TRBD1 identical over 9 bases. Germline V gene data show CDR1 as SGHTS and CDR2 as YDEGEE. The CDR3 has 14 amino acids. The V segment lost 3 bases and the J segment 4 bases; nucleotides outside the gene matches: 4. The CDR3 DNA sequence: TGTGCCAGCAGCTCTCGGACAGGGGCCTATGGCTACACCTTC. Protein product: CASSSRTGAYGYTF.

The CDR3 protein is CASSPGSQGSYEQYF. CDR3 coding DNA: TGCGCCAGCAGCCCCGGTTCCCAGGGCTCCTACGAGCAGTACTTC. The chain couples TRBV5-1 to TRBJ2-7, with D tentatively TRBD1 (5 bases). The germline V and J ends were trimmed by 4 bases and 0 bases, with 14 bases remaining between them. This CDR3 is built from 15 residues. The germline V gene encodes CDR1 SGHRS and CDR2 YFSETQ.

This chain connects TRBV27 to TRBJ1-2, with D possibly TRBD1 on 6 matching bases. This CDR3 is built from 15 residues. Trimming removed 4 bases from V and 1 base from J, with 13 bases in between. CDR1 is MNHEY and CDR2 is SMNVEV in the germline V gene (reference sequence). The CDR3 loop reads CASSSTGLLNYGYTF. CDR3 nucleotides: TGTGCCAGCAGTTCGACAGGCCTGCTTAACTATGGCTACACCTTC.

V is TRBV11-2 and J is TRBJ1-2; no clear D gene. Germline lookup yields CDR1 SGHAT and CDR2 FQNNGV. The V and J ends lost 5 bases and 8 bases respectively, with 15 bases between them. This CDR3 spans 13 amino acids. The CDR3 DNA reads as TGTGCCAGCAGCCACCGGGAGGTGGGCGGCTACACCTTC. Protein product: CASSHREVGGYTF.

V is TRBV28 and J is TRBJ1-5; tentatively, D is TRBD1 (6 bases). V shed 6 bases and J shed 4 bases, with 19 bases lying between them. In germline, CDR1 is MDHEN, CDR2 SYDVKM. There are 16 residues in the CDR3. As DNA, the CDR3 is TGTGCCAGCAGCCAGGGGACCTATAGCAGTAATCAGCCCCAGCATTTT. It codes for CASSQGTYSSNQPQHF.

The gene calls are TRBV7-8 and TRBJ1-2, with 9 bases aligning to TRBD1. With V trimmed by 4 bases and J by 5 bases, 8 bases remained unmatched. The germline V gene has CDR1 SGHVS and CDR2 FQNEAQ. This CDR3 has 15 amino acids. The CDR3 region is CASSSSTGTGYGYTF. As DNA, the CDR3 is TGTGCCAGCAGCTCCTCGACCGGGACAGGGTATGGCTACACCTTC. The full variable domain, completed using reference TRBV7-8 and TRBJ1-2, is GAGVSQSPRYKVAKRGQDVALRCDPISGHVSLFWYQQALGQGPEFLTYFQNEAQLDKSGLPSDRFFAERPEGSVSTLKIQRTQQEDSAVYLCASSSSTGTGYGYTFGSGTRLTVV.

The chain joins TRBV5-5 to TRBJ1-2, with D perhaps TRBD1 (5 bases). The CDR3 contains 14 residues. Germline values: CDR1 SGHKS, CDR2 YYEKEE (reference sequence). V was trimmed by 0 bases and J by 8 bases, leaving 14 bases between them. The CDR3 nucleotides are TGTGCCAGCAGCTTGGATCCAGGGTCGTACGGCTACACCTTC. This translates into CASSLDPGSYGYTF.

This clone was seen just once. V usage is TRBV25-1 and J usage is TRBJ1-1; D unclear. V lost 5 bases and J 8 bases, leaving 12 bases between the germline ends. The germline CDR1 and CDR2 sequences are MGHDK and SYGVNS. The CDR3 totals 12 residues. The CDR3 DNA is TGTGCCAGCAGTCGGGATTCCCAGGAAGCTTTCTTT. Its translation: CASSRDSQEAFF.

This clone was picked up many times. The chain links TRBV5-1 to TRBJ1-1; possible D gene TRBD1, 5 bases. CDR3 length: 14 amino acids. Germline V lookup: CDR1 SGHRS, CDR2 YFSETQ. V gave up 0 bases and J gave up 4 bases, with 10 bases separating them. The CDR3 loop reads CASSLVTGGTEAFF. CDR3 bases: TGCGCCAGCAGCTTGGTAACCGGGGGCACTGAAGCTTTCTTT.